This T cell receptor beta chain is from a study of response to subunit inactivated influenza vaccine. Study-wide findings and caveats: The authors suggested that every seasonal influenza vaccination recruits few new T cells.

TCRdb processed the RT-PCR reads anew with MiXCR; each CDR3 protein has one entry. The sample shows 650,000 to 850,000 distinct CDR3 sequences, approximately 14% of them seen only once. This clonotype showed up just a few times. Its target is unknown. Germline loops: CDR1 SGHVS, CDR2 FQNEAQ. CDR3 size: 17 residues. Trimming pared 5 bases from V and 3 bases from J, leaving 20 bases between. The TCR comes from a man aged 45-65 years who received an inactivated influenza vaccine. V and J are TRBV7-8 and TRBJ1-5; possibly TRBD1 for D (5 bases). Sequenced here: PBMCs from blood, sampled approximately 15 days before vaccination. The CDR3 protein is CASSPSNGALPNQPQHF. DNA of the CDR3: TGTGCCAGCAGCCCTTCTAATGGGGCCCTCCCCAATCAGCCCCAGCATTTT.